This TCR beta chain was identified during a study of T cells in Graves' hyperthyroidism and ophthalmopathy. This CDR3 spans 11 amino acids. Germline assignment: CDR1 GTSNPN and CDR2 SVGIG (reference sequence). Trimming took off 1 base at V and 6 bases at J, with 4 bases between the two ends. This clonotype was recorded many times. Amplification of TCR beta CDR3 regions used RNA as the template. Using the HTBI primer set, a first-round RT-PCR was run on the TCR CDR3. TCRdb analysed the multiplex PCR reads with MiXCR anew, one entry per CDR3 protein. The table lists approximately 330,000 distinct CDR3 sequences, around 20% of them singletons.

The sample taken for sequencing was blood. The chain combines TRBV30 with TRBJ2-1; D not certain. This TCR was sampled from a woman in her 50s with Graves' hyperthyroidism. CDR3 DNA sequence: TGTGCCTGGAGTGCCTTCAATGAGCAGTTCTTC. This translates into CAWSAFNEQFF.